A selection of T cell receptor beta chains follows, all from one sample in a study of cytomegalovirus exposure and HLA in healthy donors. Clones were read by immunoSEQ multiplex PCR, and TCRdb kept only the in-frame ones, dropping some. The table has over 150,000 clones, just over 75% seen once. The sequencing input was PBMCs. These receptors were taken from an older woman in good health and CMV-seropositive. Both conserved end residues are part of each CDR3. Fields, in order: clone size, J gene, D gene, V gene, CDR3 DNA, CDR3 protein. The D gene is left open where the match is weak. The size entry is marked missing in some rows and otherwise reads once, few, many or a size class.

>-|TRBJ2-1|-|TRBV29-1
TGCAGCGCCTTGAGCTCCTACAATGAGCAGTTCTTC
CSALSSYNEQFF
>-|TRBJ1-2|TRBD1|TRBV7-3
TGTGCCAGCAGCTTAACGGGACCCCGACAGGGAATCTCTGGCTACACCTTC
CASSLTGPRQGISGYTF
>-|TRBJ2-3|TRBD2|TRBV7-3
TGTGCCAGCAGCCCGACAGGGCTCATGGGACTAGCGGGAACCTCTAGCACAGATACGCAGTATTTT
CASSPTGLMGLAGTSSTDTQYF
>-|TRBJ2-2|TRBD1|TRBV7-9
TGTGCCAGCAGCCTCCGACAGGGCAACACCGGGGAGCTGTTTTTT
CASSLRQGNTGELFF
>-|TRBJ2-6|-|TRBV5-1
TGCGCCAGCGGTAAGAGAAGCTCTGGGGCCAACGTCCTGACTTTC
CASGKRSSGANVLTF
>-|TRBJ2-1|-|TRBV6-6
TGTGCCAGCAGTTACTCGATTAGCGGTAACTACAATGAGCAGTTCTTC
CASSYSISGNYNEQFF
>-|TRBJ2-1|TRBD2|TRBV5-4
TGTGCCAGCAGCTATCCTTCTAGCGGGTTGGGGGGGAATGAGCAGTTCTTC
CASSYPSSGLGGNEQFF
>-|TRBJ1-2|-|TRBV5-1
TGCGCCAGCAGCCCCACCAGGTGGCGGGCGGACTATGGCTACACCTTC
CASSPTRWRADYGYTF
>-|TRBJ2-7|-|TRBV5-1
TGCGCCAGCAGCTTGGTACAGGGAAATCAGTGGGGGCAGTACTTC
CASSLVQGNQWGQYF
>few|TRBJ1-2|-|TRBV30
TGTGCCTGGGGGCACCAGGGCGATGGCTACACCTTC
CAWGHQGDGYTF
>-|TRBJ2-1|TRBD2|TRBV28
TGTGCCAGCAGCCGGACTAGCGGGGGGTACAATGAGCAGTTCTTC
CASSRTSGGYNEQFF